These 29 T cell receptor beta chains came from one sample sequenced in a study of STAT3 mutations in large granular lymphocyte leukemia. Produced via immunoSEQ multiplex PCR; TCRdb's table is partial and in-frame only. The data hold about 4,300 clones, with approximately 49% observed a single time. The antigens these receptors bind are not known. General study points: Every T-cell large granular lymphocyte leukemia patient had at least one immunodominant TCR beta clonotype.

The sequenced material came from peripheral blood mononuclear cells. Source of these receptors: a man aged 60 to 75 with T-cell large granular lymphocyte leukemia. Some clones in this sample may be carry-over from other donors' samples.

The chain carries TRBV5-6 and TRBJ1-1; no definite D call. The CDR3 is made up of 15 amino acids. Germline V gene sequence: CDR1 SGHDT, CDR2 YYEEEE. Trimming shortened V by 0 bases and J by 1 base, and 10 bases separated the two germline ends. CDR3 in DNA: TGTGCCAGCAGCTTGGCCGGCGGGGAGAACACTGAAGCTTTCTTT. Translated: CASSLAGGENTEAFF.

The chain couples TRBV5-4 to TRBJ2-3, with D perhaps matching TRBD2 (6 bases). V lost 4 bases, J lost 2 bases, and 14 bases lay in between. Germline CDR1 is SGHNT and CDR2 is YYREEE (reference sequence). The length of the CDR3 is 15 residues. CDR3 sequence: CASSEGLPSTDTQYF. The DNA for the CDR3 is TGTGCCAGCAGCGAAGGACTACCCTCCACAGATACGCAGTATTTT. Complete variable domain (other parts from reference TRBV5-4 and TRBJ2-3): ETGVTQSPTHLIKTRGQQVTLRCSSQSGHNTVSWYQQALGQGPQFIFQYYREEENGRGNFPPRFSGLQFPNYSSELNVNALELDDSALYLCASSEGLPSTDTQYFGPGTRLTVL.

The chain couples TRBV5-1 to TRBJ1-1, with 8 positions matching TRBD1. Germline assignment: CDR1 SGHRS and CDR2 YFSETQ. The CDR3 consists of 15 residues. V gave up 5 bases and J gave up 0 bases; unmatched junction bases: 6. The CDR3 DNA follows: TGCGCCAGCAGGGCCGGGACAGGTTTGAACACTGAAGCTTTCTTT. As protein: CASRAGTGLNTEAFF.

This chain links TRBV7-7 with TRBJ2-5; 8 bases align to TRBD2. CDR3 size: 14 residues. Germline V gives CDR1 SSHAT, CDR2 FNYEAQ (reference sequence). The ends lost 1 base at V and 4 bases at J; junction bases unmatched: 2. The CDR3 nucleotides are TGTGCCAGCAGCTTAGGAGCGGGAGTAGAGACCCAGTACTTC. Residues: CASSLGAGVETQYF.

J is TRBJ1-1 and V is TRBV30, with a tentative D call TRBD1 (6 bases). Germline CDR1 GTSNPN, CDR2 SVGIG (reference sequence). V lost 7 bases to trimming and J lost 1 base, with 13 bases between them. This CDR3 region has 13 residues. CDR3: CASTYRANTEAFF. Here the CDR3 DNA reads TGTGCCTCGACCTACAGGGCGAACACTGAAGCTTTCTTT.

This chain joins TRBV5-1 and TRBJ2-1; no firm D call. The germline V and J ends were trimmed by 1 base and 5 bases, with 1 base remaining between them. This CDR3 has 11 amino acids. The germline V gene encodes CDR1 SGHRS and CDR2 YFSETQ. The CDR3 nucleotides read TGCGCCAGCAGCTTGAACAATGAGCAGTTCTTC. Protein product: CASSLNNEQFF.

The chain links TRBV18 to TRBJ1-2; D gene ambiguous. Germline loops: CDR1 KGHSH, CDR2 LQKENI. Trimming left V 1 base short and J 6 bases short, with 9 bases between. The CDR3 covers 13 residues. The CDR3 nucleotides are TGTGCCAGCTCACCACAGGGAGGCGATGGCTACACCTTC. This gives the protein CASSPQGGDGYTF. The full variable domain, rest sourced from reference TRBV18 and TRBJ1-2, is NAGVMQNPRHLVRRRGQEARLRCSPMKGHSHVYWYRQLPEEGLKFMVYLQKENIIDESGMPKERFSAEFPKEGPSILRIQQVVRGDSAAYFCASSPQGGDGYTFGSGTRLTVV.

CDR3 residues: CAWSVGLDQFF. The CDR3 bases are TGTGCCTGGAGTGTAGGACTAGATCAGTTCTTC. The chain employs TRBV30 and TRBJ2-1, with 7 bases aligning to TRBD2. The V segment lost 0 bases and the J segment 13 bases; nucleotides outside the gene matches: 3. The CDR3 runs to 11 residues. The germline CDR1 and CDR2 sequences are GTSNPN and SVGIG (reference sequence).

This clone turned up a few times. V gene TRBV5-1 combines with J gene TRBJ1-1, with D perhaps matching TRBD1 (5 bases). Per the germline V gene, CDR1 is SGHRS and CDR2 is YFSETQ. The CDR3 contains 13 residues. Trimming pared 2 bases from V and 5 bases from J, leaving 10 bases between. Written as DNA, the CDR3 is TGCGCCAGCAGCTTAACGGGGGGGACTGAAGCTTTCTTT. It translates to CASSLTGGTEAFF. The full variable domain, with the rest looked up from reference TRBV5-1 and TRBJ1-1, is KAGVTQTPRYLIKTRGQQVTLSCSPISGHRSVSWYQQTPGQGLQFLFEYFSETQRNKGNFPGRFSGRQFSNSRSEMNVSTLELGDSALYLCASSLTGGTEAFFGQGTRLTVV.

This chain connects TRBV13 to TRBJ1-2, with TRBD1 identical over 7 bases. Trimming at V came to 5 bases and at J to 2 bases, leaving 5 bases not matched to a gene. The CDR3 runs to 14 residues. CDR1 PRHDT and CDR2 FYEKMQ come from the germline V gene (reference sequence). CDR3 region: CASSPGQANYGYTF. Here the CDR3 DNA reads TGTGCCAGCAGCCCTGGACAGGCCAACTATGGCTACACCTTC.

V gene TRBV5-4 combines with J gene TRBJ2-1; D is unresolved. CDR1 and CDR2 from the germline V gene are SGHNT and YYREEE (reference sequence). V was clipped by 2 bases and J by 0 bases, with 12 bases between them. CDR3 length equals 16 residues. CDR3 in amino acids: CASSLKASSSYNEQFF. The DNA for the CDR3 is TGTGCCAGCAGCTTAAAGGCCTCTAGCTCCTACAATGAGCAGTTCTTC.

The CDR3 bases are TGCGCGGAGAGGGGTGGTGAAGCTTTCTTT. This sequence encodes CAERGGEAFF. The chain recombines TRBV23-1 with TRBJ1-1, with D possibly being TRBD1 (5 bases). TRBV23-1 is filed as an ORF, its function uncertain. The CDR3 runs 10 residues.

The chain employs TRBV30 and TRBJ2-3; 8 nucleotides match TRBD2. The V and J ends lost 4 bases and 2 bases, in that order; junction bases with no gene match: 8. The CDR3 consists of 15 residues. CDR1 and CDR2 from the germline V gene are GTSNPN and SVGIG (reference sequence). The CDR3 bases are TGTGCCTGGACCAGCGGGAGTCAGTACACAGATACGCAGTATTTT. Its translation: CAWTSGSQYTDTQYF.

CDR3 sequence reads: CASSLMGGQPQHF. In DNA form, the CDR3 reads TGCGCCAGCAGCCTCATGGGGGGTCAGCCCCAGCATTTT. The rearrangement links TRBV5-1 to TRBJ1-5; D perhaps matches TRBD1 (5 bases). The V and J ends lost 4 bases and 6 bases respectively, with 11 bases between them. Germline V gene data show CDR1 as SGHRS and CDR2 as YFSETQ. The CDR3 runs to 13 residues.

The CDR3 protein is CASSTGTANSPLHF. The CDR3 DNA sequence: TGCGCCAGCAGCACCGGGACGGCTAATTCACCCCTCCACTTT. The chain employs TRBV5-1 and TRBJ1-6, with a possible D match to TRBD1 (5 bases). Germline lookup yields CDR1 SGHRS and CDR2 YFSETQ. The CDR3 sequence is 14 residues long. V lost 4 bases, J lost 6 bases, and 11 bases lay in between.

This clone was seen only once. The V gene is TRBV18, the J gene TRBJ2-4; D is undetermined. Germline CDR1 reads KGHSH; CDR2 reads LQKENI. Between the trimmed V and J ends, which lost 4 bases and 4 bases, there was a span of 8 bases. The CDR3 runs to 13 residues. The CDR3 coding sequence is TGTGCCAGCTCACTCGGCCCAAAAAACATTCAGTACTTC. This sequence encodes CASSLGPKNIQYF.

The DNA of the CDR3 is TGTGCCAGCAGCGTAGGGCAGGGGGCCTACAATGAGCAGTTCTTC. It translates to CASSVGQGAYNEQFF. The rearrangement uses TRBV11-1 and TRBJ2-1, with TRBD1 identical over 7 bases. Germline lookup yields CDR1 SGHAT and CDR2 FQDESV (reference sequence). J was trimmed by 2 bases and V by 5 bases; bases with no gene match: 6. The CDR3 has 15 residues.

The chain carries TRBV5-1 and TRBJ2-5, with 9 bases identical to TRBD1. V was pared by 0 bases and J by 5 bases, with 2 bases of the junction left unmatched. This CDR3 has 14 residues. Germline CDR1 is SGHRS and CDR2 is YFSETQ. CDR3 bases: TGCGCCAGCAGCTTGGGGACAGGGGCCGAGACCCAGTACTTC. As protein: CASSLGTGAETQYF.

The sample holds a few counts of this clone. The genes are TRBV5-6 and TRBJ2-1; 7 bases map to TRBD2. V lost 3 bases to trimming and J lost 6 bases; unmatched junction nucleotides: 9. CDR1 and CDR2 from the germline V gene are SGHDT and YYEEEE. This CDR3 is built from 15 residues. The CDR3 bases are TGTGCCAGCAGCTCCCAGCGGGATGGCGGCAATGAGCAGTTCTTC. It codes for CASSSQRDGGNEQFF.

Worth noting for this clone: Compared with germline, one end of the junction differs, possibly owing to a read error. The gene calls are TRBV7-9 and TRBJ2-1; 12 nucleotides line up with TRBD2. This CDR3 region has 15 residues. The V gene's germline CDR1 is SEHNR and CDR2 FQNEAQ (reference sequence). The CDR3 DNA follows: TGTGCCAGCAGCCTAGCGGGAGGGTCCCCAATTGAGCAGTTCTTC. The encoded protein is CASSLAGGSPIEQFF.

The chain recombines TRBV30 with TRBJ2-3; 9 positions agree with TRBD2. After removal of 1 base from V and 5 bases from J, the junction contained 4 bases not matched to a gene. This CDR3 has 14 amino acids. Looked up from germline, CDR1 is GTSNPN and CDR2 is SVGIG (reference sequence). The CDR3 here is CAWSGAGGGDTQYF. The CDR3 nucleotides are TGTGCCTGGAGTGGGGCGGGAGGGGGAGATACGCAGTATTTT.

The rearrangement joins TRBV5-1 to TRBJ1-3; D is uncertain. The CDR3 has 16 amino acids. Trimming cost V 0 bases and J 0 bases, with 10 bases left between them. Germline lookup yields CDR1 SGHRS and CDR2 YFSETQ. CDR3 nucleotide sequence: TGCGCCAGCAGCTTGGGTCTGGATCCCTCTGGAAACACCATATATTTT. This translates into CASSLGLDPSGNTIYF. Combining the CDR3 with reference TRBV5-1 and TRBJ1-3 gives the whole variable domain KAGVTQTPRYLIKTRGQQVTLSCSPISGHRSVSWYQQTPGQGLQFLFEYFSETQRNKGNFPGRFSGRQFSNSRSEMNVSTLELGDSALYLCASSLGLDPSGNTIYFGEGSWLTVV.

The V gene is TRBV29-1, the J gene TRBJ2-1; unclear D gene. V gave up 2 bases and J gave up 13 bases, with 12 bases separating them. The germline V gene has CDR1 SQVTM and CDR2 ANQGSEA. This CDR3 has 11 amino acids. In DNA, the CDR3 is TGCAGCGTTGAACTAGGCCTATCCCAGTTCTTC. This translates into CSVELGLSQFF.

This clone was picked up a small number of times. J is TRBJ1-5 and V is TRBV18; 7 positions match TRBD1. The CDR3 loop spans 14 amino acids. V dropped 5 bases and J dropped 2; count of bases not matched to a gene: 3. Germline V gene lookup returns CDR1 KGHSH and CDR2 LQKENI. This CDR3 is CASSSGGGNQPQHF. The DNA of the CDR3 is TGTGCCAGCTCATCAGGGGGGGGCAATCAGCCCCAGCATTTT.

This clone was observed a handful of times. This chain links TRBV18 with TRBJ2-7; D might be TRBD2 (5 bases). CDR1 is KGHSH and CDR2 is LQKENI in the germline V gene. This CDR3 contains 13 residues. V gave up 1 base and J gave up 4 bases, with 8 bases separating them. The CDR3 nucleotides read TGTGCCAGCTCACCACGAAGGGAGTACGAGCAGTACGTC. Translation: CASSPRREYEQYV.

The gene calls are TRBV13 and TRBJ1-1, with D perhaps matching TRBD1 (5 bases). The CDR3 runs to 12 residues. Germline assignment: CDR1 PRHDT and CDR2 FYEKMQ (reference sequence). The V end lost 0 bases, the J end lost 11 bases, and 10 bases lay between the germline ends. The CDR3 nucleotides are TGTGCCAGCAGCTTAGGAAGGGGTGGGGCTTTCTTT. Its protein product is CASSLGRGGAFF.

The chain couples TRBV7-9 to TRBJ2-7; D uncertain. Between the trimmed V and J ends, which lost 3 bases and 7 bases, there was a span of 16 bases. Per the germline V gene, CDR1 is SEHNR and CDR2 is FQNEAQ (reference sequence). This CDR3 region has 14 residues. CDR3 region: CASSFRGTPWEQYV. CDR3 nucleotide sequence: TGTGCCAGCAGCTTCCGAGGCACCCCTTGGGAGCAGTACGTC.

The chain has TRBV29-1 and TRBJ1-4; unclear D gene. V was pared by 4 bases and J by 11 bases, with 23 bases between. CDR3 size: 15 residues. Germline V CDR1 and CDR2: SQVTM, ANQGSEA. The CDR3 DNA reads as TGCAGCGTTGCCCCTTCGGATCGCCCGACGGGGAAACTGTTTTTT. This gives the protein CSVAPSDRPTGKLFF.

V gene TRBV29-1 combines with J gene TRBJ2-3; D perhaps matches TRBD1 (6 bases). V was pared by 6 bases and J by 8 bases, with 12 bases between. The CDR3 consists of 11 residues. Germline CDR1 is SQVTM and CDR2 is ANQGSEA. CDR3 sequence (DNA): TGCAGCGTACGGACAGAAAGTACGCAGTATTTT. It codes for CSVRTESTQYF.